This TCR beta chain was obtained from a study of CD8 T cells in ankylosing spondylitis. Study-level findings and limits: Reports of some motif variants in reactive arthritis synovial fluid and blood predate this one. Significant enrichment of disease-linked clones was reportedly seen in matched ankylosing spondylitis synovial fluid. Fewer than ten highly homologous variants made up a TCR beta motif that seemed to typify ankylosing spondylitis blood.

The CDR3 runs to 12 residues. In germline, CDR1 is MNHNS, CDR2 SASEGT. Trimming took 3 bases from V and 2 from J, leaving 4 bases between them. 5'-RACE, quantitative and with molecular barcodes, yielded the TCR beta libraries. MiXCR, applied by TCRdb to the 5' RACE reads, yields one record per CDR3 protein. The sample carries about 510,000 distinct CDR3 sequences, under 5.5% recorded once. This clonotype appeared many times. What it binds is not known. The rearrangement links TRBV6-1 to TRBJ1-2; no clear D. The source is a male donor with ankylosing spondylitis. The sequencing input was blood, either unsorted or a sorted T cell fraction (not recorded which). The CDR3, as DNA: TGTGCCAGCAGTGACAGGAACTATGGCTACACCTTC. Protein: CASSDRNYGYTF.